A single sample is the source of the 17 T cell receptor beta chains below, sequenced in a study of T cell repertoires in ileal Crohn's disease. The data were produced by immunoSEQ multiplex PCR, yet TCRdb's version contains in-frame clones alone and is incomplete. The sample lists 5,500 to 7,500 clones; around 79% were seen once. The specimen was ileal tissue. These receptors were collected from an adult with Crohn's disease.

The chain carries TRBV19 and TRBJ2-7; 12 bases are shared with TRBD2. Trimming removed 4 bases from V and 0 bases from J; junction bases left unmatched: 1. The CDR3 sequence is 15 residues long. Germline V lookup: CDR1 LNHDA, CDR2 SQIVND (reference sequence). The CDR3 bases are TGTGCCAGTAGTACTAGCGGGAGGGTCTCCTACGAGCAGTACTTC. Translating it yields CASSTSGRVSYEQYF. Filled out from reference TRBV19 and TRBJ2-7, the complete variable domain reads DGGITQSPKYLFRKEGQNVTLSCEQNLNHDAMYWYRQDPGQGLRLIYYSQIVNDFQKGDIAEGYSVSREKKESFPLTVTSAQKNPTAFYLCASSTSGRVSYEQYFGPGTRLTVT.

This clone was counted between two and nine times. The chain has TRBV7-9 and TRBJ2-1, with 12 positions matching TRBD2. This CDR3 has 16 residues. CDR1 and CDR2 from the germline V gene are SEHNR and FQNEAQ (reference sequence). V shed 4 bases, J shed 6 bases, and the junction held 7 bases outside the gene matches. The DNA for the CDR3 is TGTGCCAGCAGCTCCTCTAGCGGGGGGGCCAGCAATGAGCAGTTCTTC. Its translation: CASSSSSGGASNEQFF.

This chain uses TRBV6-1 with TRBJ2-5, with 11 positions matching TRBD2. The J call is in doubt because the DNA end fits TRBJ2-7 better. CDR3 length equals 14 residues. Germline lookup yields CDR1 MNHNS and CDR2 SASEGT. CDR3 coding DNA: TGTGCCAGCGGCTACTCTAGCGGGGGGTACGAGCAGTACTTC. Translated: CASGYSSGGYEQYF.

The chain combines TRBV12-5 with TRBJ1-1; D not resolved. CDR1 and CDR2 (germline): LGHNT, FRNRAP. Trimming took 5 bases from V and 1 from J, leaving 11 bases between them. The CDR3 covers 14 residues. As DNA, the CDR3 is TGTGCTAGTGGTGTGGGAGGGAGGAACACTGAAGCTTTCTTT. This translates into CASGVGGRNTEAFF.

The rearrangement links TRBV5-6 to TRBJ1-1; D gene uncertain. Per germline, CDR1 SGHDT and CDR2 YYEEEE. This CDR3 contains 13 residues. Trimming shortened V by 2 bases and J by 2 bases, and 7 bases separated the two germline ends. CDR3 region: CASSLEVNTEAFF. DNA of the CDR3: TGTGCCAGCAGCTTAGAGGTCAACACTGAAGCTTTCTTT.

This sequence joins TRBV18 and TRBJ2-3; the match to TRBD2 covers 8 bases. CDR1 is KGHSH and CDR2 is LQKENI in the germline V gene. CDR3 length equals 14 residues. V was pared by 4 bases and J by 4 bases, with 4 bases of the junction left unmatched. Here the CDR3 DNA reads TGTGCCAGCTCACTTAGCGGGGACTCAGATACGCAGTATTTT. Encoded protein: CASSLSGDSDTQYF.

The chain employs TRBV27 and TRBJ2-3; 7 nucleotides line up with TRBD2. Trimming cost V 5 bases and J 5 bases; bases outside gene matches: 10. Germline CDR1 reads MNHEY; CDR2 reads SMNVEV (reference sequence). This CDR3 is built from 15 residues. DNA of the CDR3: TGTGCCAGCAGTCCCCCTTGGGGAGGGTTAGATACGCAGTATTTT. Its translation: CASSPPWGGLDTQYF.

This chain joins TRBV7-9 and TRBJ2-1; 11 bases are shared with TRBD2. V dropped 5 bases and J dropped 3; count of bases not matched to a gene: 3. CDR3 length: 15 residues. Germline-derived CDR1 and CDR2 are SEHNR and FQNEAQ (reference sequence). CDR3 nucleotides: TGTGCCAGCAGCAAACTAGCGGGAGTCTACAATGAGCAGTTCTTC. It is translated as CASSKLAGVYNEQFF.

This chain links TRBV18 with TRBJ2-1; D is perhaps TRBD2 (5 bases). Trimming shortened V by 4 bases and J by 2 bases, and 12 bases separated the two germline ends. The CDR3 is 15 amino acids. CDR1 and CDR2 (germline): KGHSH, LQKENI. For the CDR3, the DNA is TGTGCCAGCTCACTTCGGACGACTACCTACAATGAGCAGTTCTTC. Its protein product is CASSLRTTTYNEQFF.

This chain links TRBV9 with TRBJ2-2; TRBD2 aligns across 14 bases. This CDR3 contains 16 residues. Germline V gives CDR1 SGDLS, CDR2 YYNGEE. V shed 9 bases, J shed 3 bases, and the junction held 7 bases outside the gene matches. As DNA, the CDR3 is TGTGCCACCACCCCGGGACTAGCGGGAGACACCGGGGAGCTGTTTTTT. Translation: CATTPGLAGDTGELFF.

The chain links TRBV7-2 to TRBJ1-5; 7 positions agree with TRBD1. The CDR3 runs to 14 residues. The germline gives CDR1 SGHTA, CDR2 FQGNSA. J gave up 7 bases and V 2 bases, and 5 bases lay outside the gene matches. The CDR3: CASSLKGQQQPQHF. CDR3 DNA: TGTGCCAGCAGCTTAAAGGGACAGCAACAGCCCCAGCATTTT.

The V gene is TRBV10-2, the J gene TRBJ1-5, with 10 bases aligning to TRBD1. The CDR3 runs to 17 residues. V was clipped by 6 bases and J by 0 bases; unmatched bases: 8. The V gene's germline CDR1 is WSHSY and CDR2 SAAADI. CDR3 sequence (DNA): TGCGCCAGCAGGGACGGGACAGGGGCAAATAGCAATCAGCCCCAGCATTTT. As protein: CASRDGTGANSNQPQHF.

This chain links TRBV11-3 with TRBJ2-5; tentatively, D is TRBD2 (5 bases). V dropped 5 bases and J dropped 5 bases, with 12 bases sitting between them. Germline CDR1 SGHNT, CDR2 YENEEA. This CDR3 contains 13 residues. CDR3 loop: CASSQDRGETQYF. In DNA form, the CDR3 reads TGTGCCAGCAGCCAAGACCGAGGGGAGACCCAGTACTTC.

This chain links TRBV5-1 with TRBJ1-1; weak D call: TRBD1 (6 bases). V was trimmed by 4 bases and J by 8 bases, leaving 15 bases between them. The CDR3 sequence is 13 residues long. CDR1 and CDR2 (germline): SGHRS, YFSETQ. CDR3 sequence: CASSTGQHLEAFF. The DNA of the CDR3 is TGCGCCAGCAGCACCGGACAGCATCTGGAAGCTTTCTTT. Filled out from reference TRBV5-1 and TRBJ1-1, the complete variable domain reads KAGVTQTPRYLIKTRGQQVTLSCSPISGHRSVSWYQQTPGQGLQFLFEYFSETQRNKGNFPGRFSGRQFSNSRSEMNVSTLELGDSALYLCASSTGQHLEAFFGQGTRLTVV.

The chain has TRBV6-5 and TRBJ2-1; TRBD1 matches 11 bases. Germline V gene data show CDR1 as MNHEY and CDR2 as SVGAGI. This CDR3 region has 14 residues. With V trimmed by 7 bases and J by 9 bases, 8 bases remained unmatched. The CDR3 bases are TGTGCCAGCAAGTGGGGACAGGGGGAATTTGAGCAGTTCTTC. The encoded protein is CASKWGQGEFEQFF.

The CDR3 bases are TGTGCCAGCAAGACCCGGGACAGGGGAGGCGAGCAGTACTTC. Amino acid sequence: CASKTRDRGGEQYF. The rearrangement uses TRBV6-5 and TRBJ2-7, with 10 bases aligning to TRBD1. The CDR3 consists of 14 residues. J was trimmed by 6 bases and V by 7 bases; bases with no gene match: 9. Germline values: CDR1 MNHEY, CDR2 SVGAGI.

This chain joins TRBV27 and TRBJ2-3, with 9 bases matching TRBD2. CDR1 is MNHEY and CDR2 is SMNVEV in the germline V gene (reference sequence). The CDR3 runs to 20 residues. Germline trimming cut 5 bases from V and 2 bases from J; bases unmatched to any gene: 20. The CDR3 region is CASSPPEGREGPNYTDTQYF. The DNA of the CDR3 is TGTGCCAGCAGTCCCCCTGAGGGGCGGGAGGGCCCAAATTACACAGATACGCAGTATTTT.